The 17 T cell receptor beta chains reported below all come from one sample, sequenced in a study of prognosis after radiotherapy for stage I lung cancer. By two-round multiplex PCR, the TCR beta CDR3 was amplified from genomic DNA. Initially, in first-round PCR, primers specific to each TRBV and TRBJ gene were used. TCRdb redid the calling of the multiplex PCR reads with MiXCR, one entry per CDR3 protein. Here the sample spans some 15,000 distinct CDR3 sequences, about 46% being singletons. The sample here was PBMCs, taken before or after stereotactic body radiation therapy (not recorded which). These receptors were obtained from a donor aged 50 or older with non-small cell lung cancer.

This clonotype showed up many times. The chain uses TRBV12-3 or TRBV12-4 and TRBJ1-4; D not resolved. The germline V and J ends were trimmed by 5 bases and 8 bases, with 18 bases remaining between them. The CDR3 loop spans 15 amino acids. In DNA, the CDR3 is TGTGCCAGCAGTCCCCAGGACCTGGGTCGCGAAAAACTGTTTTTT. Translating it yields CASSPQDLGREKLFF.

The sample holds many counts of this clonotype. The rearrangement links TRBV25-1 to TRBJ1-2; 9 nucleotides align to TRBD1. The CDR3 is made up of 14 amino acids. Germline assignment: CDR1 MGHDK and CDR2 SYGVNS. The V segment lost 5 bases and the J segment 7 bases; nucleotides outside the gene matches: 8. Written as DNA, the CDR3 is TGTGCCAGCAGTAAGAATAACAGGGGGCTTGGCTACACCTTC. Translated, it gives CASSKNNRGLGYTF.

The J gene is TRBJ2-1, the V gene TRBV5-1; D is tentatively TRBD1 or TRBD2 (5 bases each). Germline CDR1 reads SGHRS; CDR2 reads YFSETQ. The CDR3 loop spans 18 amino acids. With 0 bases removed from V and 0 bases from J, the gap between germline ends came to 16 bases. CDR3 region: CASSLAMWDPSSYNEQFF. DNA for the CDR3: TGCGCCAGCAGCTTGGCTATGTGGGACCCGAGCTCCTACAATGAGCAGTTCTTC.

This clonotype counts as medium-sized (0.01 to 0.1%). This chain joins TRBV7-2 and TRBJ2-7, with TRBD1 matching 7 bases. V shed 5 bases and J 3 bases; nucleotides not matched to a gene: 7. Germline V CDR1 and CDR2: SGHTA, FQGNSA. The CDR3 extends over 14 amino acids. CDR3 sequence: CASSPRGFGYEQYF. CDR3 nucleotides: TGTGCCAGCAGCCCCAGGGGGTTTGGCTACGAGCAGTACTTC.

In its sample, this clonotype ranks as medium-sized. The CDR3 region has the DNA TGTGCCAGCAGCCCCCCTTCCGCGGGAGCTGATGAGCAGTTCTTC. It encodes CASSPPSAGADEQFF. The chain carries TRBV28 and TRBJ2-1; 7 nucleotides line up with TRBD2. The CDR3 runs 15 residues. The V segment lost 6 bases and the J segment 8 bases; nucleotides outside the gene matches: 13. Germline V gene lookup returns CDR1 MDHEN and CDR2 SYDVKM.

CDR3 amino acids: CAWSFGVGKNIQYF. CDR3 DNA: TGTGCCTGGAGCTTCGGGGTTGGCAAAAACATTCAGTACTTC. The V call is TRBV30, the J call TRBJ2-4, with a tentative D call TRBD2 (5 bases). Germline CDR1 is GTSNPN and CDR2 is SVGIG (reference sequence). The CDR3 totals 14 residues. The V end lost 3 bases, the J end lost 3 bases, and 12 bases lay between the germline ends.

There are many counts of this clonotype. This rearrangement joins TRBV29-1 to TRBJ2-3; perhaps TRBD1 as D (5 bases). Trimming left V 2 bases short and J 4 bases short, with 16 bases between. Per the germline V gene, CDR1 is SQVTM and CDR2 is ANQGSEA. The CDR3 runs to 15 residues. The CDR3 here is CSVEIPGSPPDTQYF. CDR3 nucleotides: TGCAGCGTTGAAATTCCAGGGTCCCCCCCAGATACGCAGTATTTT.

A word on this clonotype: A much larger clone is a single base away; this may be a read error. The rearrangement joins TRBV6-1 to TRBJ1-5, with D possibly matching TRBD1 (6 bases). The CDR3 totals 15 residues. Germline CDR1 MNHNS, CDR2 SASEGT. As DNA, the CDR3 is TGTGCCGGCAGAGAACAGGGTCGAGGGAATCAGACCCAGCATTTT. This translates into CAGREQGRGNQTQHF.

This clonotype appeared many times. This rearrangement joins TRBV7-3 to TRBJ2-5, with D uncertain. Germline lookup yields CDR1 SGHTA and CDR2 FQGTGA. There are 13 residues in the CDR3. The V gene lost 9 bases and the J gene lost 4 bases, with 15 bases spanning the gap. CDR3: CASAVATGETQYF. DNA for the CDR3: TGTGCCAGTGCGGTGGCCACCGGAGAGACCCAGTACTTC.

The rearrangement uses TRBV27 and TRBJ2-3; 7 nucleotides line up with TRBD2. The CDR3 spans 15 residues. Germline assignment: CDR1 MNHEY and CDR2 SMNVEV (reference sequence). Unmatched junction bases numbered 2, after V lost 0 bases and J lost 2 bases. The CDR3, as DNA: TGTGCCAGCAGTTTATCAGCGGGAAACACAGATACGCAGTATTTT. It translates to CASSLSAGNTDTQYF.

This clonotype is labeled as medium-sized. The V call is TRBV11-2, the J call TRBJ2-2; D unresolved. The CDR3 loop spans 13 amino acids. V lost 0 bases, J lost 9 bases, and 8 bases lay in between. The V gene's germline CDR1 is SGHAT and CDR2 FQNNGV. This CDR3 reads CASSLDGVRELFF. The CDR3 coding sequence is TGTGCCAGCAGCTTAGATGGGGTCCGGGAGCTGTTTTTT.

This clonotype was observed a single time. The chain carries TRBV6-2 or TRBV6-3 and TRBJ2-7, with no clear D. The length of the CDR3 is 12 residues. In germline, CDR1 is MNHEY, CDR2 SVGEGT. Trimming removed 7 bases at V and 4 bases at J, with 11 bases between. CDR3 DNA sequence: TGTGCCAGCATGAGCGAGCTGTACGAGCAGTACTTC. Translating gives CASMSELYEQYF.

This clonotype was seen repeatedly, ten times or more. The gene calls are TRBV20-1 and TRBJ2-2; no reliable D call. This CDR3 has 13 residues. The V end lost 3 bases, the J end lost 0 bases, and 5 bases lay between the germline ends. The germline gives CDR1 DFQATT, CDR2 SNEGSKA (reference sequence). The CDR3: CSASYPNTGELFF. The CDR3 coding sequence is TGCAGTGCTAGCTATCCGAACACCGGGGAGCTGTTTTTT.

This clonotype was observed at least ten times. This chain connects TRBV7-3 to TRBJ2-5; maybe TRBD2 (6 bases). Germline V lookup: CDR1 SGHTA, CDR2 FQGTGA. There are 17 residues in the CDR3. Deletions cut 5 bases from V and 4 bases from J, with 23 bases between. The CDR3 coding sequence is TGTGCCAGCAGCCCTAGACCGGGACTCGACCCGGGAGAGACCCAGTACTTC. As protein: CASSPRPGLDPGETQYF. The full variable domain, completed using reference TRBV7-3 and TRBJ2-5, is GAGVSQTPSNKVTEKGKYVELRCDPISGHTALYWYRQSLGQGPEFLIYFQGTGAADDSGLPNDRFFAVRPEGSVSTLKIQRTERGDSAVYLCASSPRPGLDPGETQYFGPGTRLLVL.

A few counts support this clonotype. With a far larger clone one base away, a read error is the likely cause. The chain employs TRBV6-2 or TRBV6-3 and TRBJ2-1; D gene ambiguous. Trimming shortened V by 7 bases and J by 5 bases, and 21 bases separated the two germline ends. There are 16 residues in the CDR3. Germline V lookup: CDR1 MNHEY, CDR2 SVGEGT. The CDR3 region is CASMPPGPRGDNEQFF. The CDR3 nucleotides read TGTGCCAGCATGCCACCCGGGCCGCGAGGAGACAATGAGCAGTTCTTC.

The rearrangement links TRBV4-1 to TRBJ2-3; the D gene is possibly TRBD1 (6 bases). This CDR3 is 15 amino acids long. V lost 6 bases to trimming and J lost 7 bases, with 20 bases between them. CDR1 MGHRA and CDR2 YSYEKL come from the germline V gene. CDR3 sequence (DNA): TGCGCCAGCAGTCCGGTACAGGGACAAACATATACGCAGTATTTT. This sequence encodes CASSPVQGQTYTQYF.

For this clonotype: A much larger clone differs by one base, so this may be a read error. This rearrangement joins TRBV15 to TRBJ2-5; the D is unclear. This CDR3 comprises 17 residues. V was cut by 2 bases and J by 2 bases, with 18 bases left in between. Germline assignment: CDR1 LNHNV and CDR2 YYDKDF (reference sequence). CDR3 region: CATSRSLSVVGQETQYF. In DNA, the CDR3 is TGTGCCACCAGCAGATCCCTTTCAGTGGTAGGGCAAGAGACCCAGTACTTC.